These 29 T cell receptor beta chains were all obtained from the same sample, sequenced in a study of CD8 T cells in ankylosing spondylitis (dated by TCRdb to the late 2010s). The library came from 5' RACE. Reads for this sample came from an Illumina HiSeq 2500. The public sequencing data were trimmed at Q25 with fastp and processed into clonotypes with MiXCR by TCRdb, which kept only in-frame beta chains. A single entry per CDR3 protein holds the most common genes and DNA from its merged rows. The sample yields 250,000 to 350,000 distinct CDR3 sequences; around 20% were counted once. 7.5% to 9% of the sample is taken by the ten largest. Sequenced input: blood, either unsorted or a sorted T cell fraction (not recorded which). The receptors were sampled from a male donor with ankylosing spondylitis or in good health (not recorded which).

This clonotype was recorded many times. The chain couples TRBV12-3 or TRBV12-4 to TRBJ1-1; maybe TRBD1 (5 bases). There are 11 residues in the CDR3. V was pared by 1 base and J by 9 bases, with 6 bases between. DNA for the CDR3: TGTGCCAGCAGTTTAGGACAGAAAGCTTTCTTT. It translates to CASSLGQKAFF.

This clonotype was detected a few times. The chain couples TRBV12-3 or TRBV12-4 to TRBJ1-3; 8 nucleotides agree with TRBD1. The CDR3 length is 15 residues. With V trimmed by 5 bases and J by 4 bases, 7 bases remained unmatched. The CDR3 here is CASSRPTGGGNTIYF. The CDR3 DNA reads TGTGCCAGCAGTCGCCCTACAGGGGGAGGAAACACCATATATTTT.

The rearrangement uses TRBV9 and TRBJ2-1, with 13 bases fitting TRBD2. The CDR3 totals 15 residues. Trimming at V came to 2 bases and at J to 7 bases, leaving 3 bases not matched to a gene. The V gene's germline CDR1 is SGDLS and CDR2 YYNGEE. The CDR3 loop reads CASSVGTSGKNEQFF. CDR3 bases: TGTGCCAGCAGCGTTGGGACTAGCGGGAAAAATGAGCAGTTCTTC.

This clonotype has just a few counts. The chain carries TRBV6-1 and TRBJ1-1; D remains ambiguous. Trimming left V 7 bases short and J 0 bases short, with 15 bases between. The CDR3 length is 15 residues. Per the germline V gene, CDR1 is MNHNS and CDR2 is SASEGT. The CDR3, as DNA: TGTGCCAGCACCGATCCGGGCAGCATGAACACTGAAGCTTTCTTT. This codes for CASTDPGSMNTEAFF.

This clonotype was recorded many times. CDR3: CASSRRLAGDFTDTQYF. The CDR3 DNA reads as TGTGCCAGCAGCCGAAGACTAGCGGGGGATTTCACAGATACGCAGTATTTT. The chain carries TRBV2 and TRBJ2-3; 12 bases fit TRBD2. The germline CDR1 and CDR2 sequences are SNHLY and FYNNEI. V was clipped by 6 bases and J by 2 bases; unmatched bases: 9. CDR3 length equals 17 residues.

This chain joins TRBV18 and TRBJ1-2; tentative D call: TRBD1 (6 bases). The CDR3 extends over 14 amino acids. Germline CDR1 and CDR2: KGHSH and LQKENI. Trimming removed 4 bases at V and 5 bases at J, with 14 bases between. CDR3 nucleotides: TGTGCCAGCTCACAAGGACAGTTTGTTTATGGCTACACCTTC. It specifies CASSQGQFVYGYTF.

V gene TRBV3-1 combines with J gene TRBJ2-1, with 11 bases identical to TRBD2. The CDR3 sequence is 15 residues long. J was trimmed by 6 bases and V by 3 bases; bases with no gene match: 4. CDR1 LGHDT and CDR2 YNNKEL come from the germline V gene (reference sequence). The CDR3 nucleotides are TGTGCCAGCAGCCATGCCGGGACTAGCGGCAATGAGCAGTTCTTC. It codes for CASSHAGTSGNEQFF.

The genes are TRBV5-8 and TRBJ2-1; the D gene is possibly TRBD1 (5 bases). V dropped 4 bases and J dropped 4 bases, with 12 bases sitting between them. This CDR3 region has 14 residues. Germline V CDR1 and CDR2: SGHTS, YDEGEE. In DNA, the CDR3 is TGTGCCAGCAGCGGCCGACAGTTTTACAATGAGCAGTTCTTC. Amino acids: CASSGRQFYNEQFF.

The chain combines TRBV9 with TRBJ1-1; no firm D call. Germline assignment: CDR1 SGDLS and CDR2 YYNGEE. The V end lost 0 bases, the J end lost 5 bases, and 11 bases lay between the germline ends. The CDR3 has 14 residues. The CDR3 nucleotides are TGTGCCAGCAGCGTAGCTCAGGAAAGGACTGAAGCTTTCTTT. Protein sequence: CASSVAQERTEAFF.

CDR3 nucleotide sequence: TGTGCCAGCAGTTTAACCGGGACAGGAGGCTACACCTTC. Its protein product is CASSLTGTGGYTF. V gene TRBV6-4 combines with J gene TRBJ1-2, with TRBD1 identical over 8 bases. V dropped 5 bases and J dropped 8; count of bases not matched to a gene: 7. CDR3 length equals 13 residues. Germline CDR1 reads MRHNA; CDR2 reads SNTAGT.

The chain links TRBV15 to TRBJ2-5; D might be TRBD1 (6 bases). The CDR3 consists of 15 residues. CDR1 and CDR2 from the germline V gene are LNHNV and YYDKDF (reference sequence). V dropped 4 bases and J dropped 5 bases, with 17 bases sitting between them. DNA for the CDR3: TGTGCCACCAGCACATTGGCAGGGGCGGTGGAGACCCAGTACTTC. This gives the protein CATSTLAGAVETQYF.

About this clonotype itself: One end of the junction fails to match germline, which may point to a read error. The chain links TRBV18 to TRBJ2-2; D is unresolved. This CDR3 is 16 amino acids long. In germline, CDR1 is KGHSH, CDR2 LQKENI. The CDR3 DNA reads TGTGCCAGCCCACCAGAAAGAGCTGCGAACACCGGGGAGCTGTTTTTT. Amino acids: CASPPERAANTGELFF.

V usage is TRBV5-1 and J usage is TRBJ2-1, with 11 bases fitting TRBD2. CDR1 and CDR2 from the germline V gene are SGHRS and YFSETQ. V lost 4 bases to trimming and J lost 7 bases; unmatched junction nucleotides: 7. The CDR3 length is 15 residues. The CDR3 nucleotides read TGCGCCAGCAGCCTAACTAGCGGGGGTTGGAATGAGCAGTTCTTC. Translation gives CASSLTSGGWNEQFF.

A remark on this clonotype: At one end the junction does not follow the germline gene, possibly because of a read error. The chain has TRBV12-3 or TRBV12-4 and TRBJ2-1; perhaps D is TRBD1 or TRBD2 (5 bases each). This CDR3 has 15 residues. DNA of the CDR3: TGTGTCAGCAGCACCCGTGGGGGATTCGGCAATGAGCAGTTCTTC. Residues: CVSSTRGGFGNEQFF.

This clonotype was detected once. The chain links TRBV15 to TRBJ1-3; TRBD1 might be the D (5 bases). Germline lookup yields CDR1 LNHNV and CDR2 YYDKDF (reference sequence). V was cut by 5 bases and J by 4 bases, with 18 bases left in between. The CDR3 has 16 residues. CDR3 protein: CATSGYSGGAGNTIYF. In DNA form, the CDR3 reads TGTGCCACCAGCGGGTACTCTGGGGGTGCAGGAAACACCATATATTTT.

Remarks on this clonotype: A much bigger clone sits one base away, suggesting this may be a read error. The CDR3 sequence is CTSSPLGARNTEAFF. The CDR3 bases are TGTACCAGCAGTCCTTTGGGGGCCCGGAACACTGAAGCTTTCTTT. This chain connects TRBV12-3 or TRBV12-4 to TRBJ1-1; the D gene is possibly TRBD1 (6 bases). The CDR3 sequence is 15 residues long.

The genes are TRBV5-8 and TRBJ1-2; 11 bases match TRBD1. The CDR3 totals 15 residues. Trimming removed 3 bases from V and 4 bases from J; junction bases left unmatched: 5. Per the germline V gene, CDR1 is SGHTS and CDR2 is YDEGEE. CDR3 protein: CASSWTGGASYGYTF. Written as DNA, the CDR3 is TGTGCCAGCAGCTGGACAGGGGGCGCAAGCTATGGCTACACCTTC.

This clonotype was seen a few times. The chain links TRBV20-1 to TRBJ1-5, with TRBD1 matching 7 bases. CDR1 and CDR2 (germline): DFQATT, SNEGSKA (reference sequence). This CDR3 spans 14 amino acids. The J segment lost 4 bases and the V segment lost 1 base, leaving 4 bases of the junction unmatched. CDR3 sequence (DNA): TGCAGTGCTAGAGCAAGACAGGGAAATCAGCCCCAGCATTTT. Residues: CSARARQGNQPQHF.

The rearrangement uses TRBV12-3 or TRBV12-4 and TRBJ2-3, with 7 nucleotides matching TRBD2. This CDR3 comprises 14 residues. V dropped 7 bases and J dropped 2; count of bases not matched to a gene: 6. The CDR3 bases are TGTGCCAGCACTTTGAGCGGGAACACAGATACGCAGTATTTT. This gives the protein CASTLSGNTDTQYF.

The CDR3 nucleotides are TGTGCCAGCAGTCGCATCGAGGACACAGGGCCCTACTTC. Translation gives CASSRIEDTGPYF. This chain connects TRBV28 to TRBJ2-5; a weak D match, TRBD1 (6 bases). This CDR3 region has 13 residues. The germline CDR1 and CDR2 sequences are MDHEN and SYDVKM. Trimming shortened V by 5 bases and J by 14 bases, and 21 bases separated the two germline ends.

This clonotype appeared many times. The V call is TRBV24-1, the J call TRBJ2-2; TRBD1 aligns across 9 bases. J gave up 4 bases and V 3 bases, and 5 bases lay outside the gene matches. This CDR3 is 16 amino acids long. The germline V gene has CDR1 KGHDR and CDR2 SFDVKD. The CDR3 here is CATSDPGTGITGELFF. The CDR3 nucleotides read TGTGCCACCAGTGATCCGGGGACAGGGATCACCGGGGAGCTGTTTTTT.

This chain connects TRBV18 to TRBJ2-2; the D gene is possibly TRBD1 (6 bases). The CDR3 has 14 residues. Germline CDR1 is KGHSH and CDR2 is LQKENI. V was trimmed by 2 bases and J by 4 bases, leaving 8 bases between them. The CDR3 spells CASSPTGSTGELFF. CDR3 DNA: TGTGCCAGCTCACCAACAGGGAGCACCGGGGAGCTGTTTTTT.

This clonotype was recorded a few times. J is TRBJ2-1 and V is TRBV10-3; a weak D match, TRBD1 (6 bases). The V end was cut by 1 base, the J end by 10 bases, with 14 bases between. The germline CDR1 and CDR2 sequences are ENHRY and SYGVKD. The CDR3 runs to 14 residues. The CDR3 region has the DNA TGTGCCATCAGTGAGTTAGGGACCCAGGGGGAGCAGTTCTTC. It yields the protein CAISELGTQGEQFF.

This clonotype was detected only a few times. V gene TRBV5-1 combines with J gene TRBJ2-3; D tentatively reads TRBD1 or TRBD2 (6 bases each). Germline lookup yields CDR1 SGHRS and CDR2 YFSETQ. V was trimmed by 2 bases and J by 6 bases, leaving 13 bases between them. The CDR3 length is 14 residues. CDR3 loop: CASSLRGREDTQYF. CDR3 coding DNA: TGCGCCAGCAGCTTACGGGGGCGTGAGGATACGCAGTATTTT.

The gene calls are TRBV29-1 and TRBJ2-3; the D gene is possibly TRBD1 (5 bases). V shed 5 bases and J shed 2 bases, with 14 bases lying between them. The CDR3 is 14 residues long. Germline-derived CDR1 and CDR2 are SQVTM and ANQGSEA. The DNA of the CDR3 is TGCAGCGTTTCTGGTGACAGAGACACAGATACGCAGTATTTT. Translating it yields CSVSGDRDTDTQYF.

This clonotype came up many times. V gene TRBV10-3 combines with J gene TRBJ1-5; D perhaps matches TRBD1 (5 bases). The length of the CDR3 is 15 residues. Deletions cut 0 bases from V and 2 bases from J, with 8 bases between. Germline V gene lookup returns CDR1 ENHRY and CDR2 SYGVKD. DNA of the CDR3: TGTGCCATCAGTGAGTCGGACACTCGCAATCAGCCCCAGCATTTT. Translating gives CAISESDTRNQPQHF.

The chain recombines TRBV7-9 with TRBJ1-3; tentative D call: TRBD1 (6 bases). The CDR3 loop spans 15 amino acids. The germline gives CDR1 SEHNR, CDR2 FQNEAQ (reference sequence). V shed 3 bases and J shed 4 bases, with 13 bases lying between them. The CDR3 sequence is CASSFAGGLGNTIYF. The CDR3 DNA follows: TGTGCCAGCAGCTTCGCCGGGGGGCTCGGAAACACCATATATTTT.

The chain has TRBV28 and TRBJ2-3; no reliable D call. The CDR3 has 12 amino acids. In germline, CDR1 is MDHEN, CDR2 SYDVKM. With 3 bases removed from V and 6 bases from J, the gap between germline ends came to 7 bases. For the CDR3, the DNA is TGTGCCAGCAGTTTGAACTGGGATACGCAGTATTTT. This sequence encodes CASSLNWDTQYF.

This chain joins TRBV5-1 and TRBJ1-1, with a tentative D call TRBD1 (5 bases). Germline loops: CDR1 SGHRS, CDR2 YFSETQ. The CDR3 has 15 residues. Between the trimmed V and J ends, which lost 0 bases and 7 bases, there was a span of 16 bases. CDR3 region: CASSLGWGGSSEAFF. CDR3 DNA sequence: TGCGCCAGCAGCTTGGGTTGGGGGGGTTCGAGTGAAGCTTTCTTT.